The T cell receptor (beta chain) described here comes from a study of identical twins. CDR3 length: 18 amino acids. Germline CDR1 is MGHRA and CDR2 is YSYEKL. V lost 2 bases and J 4 bases, leaving 22 bases between the germline ends. A single record per CDR3 protein comes from TCRdb applying MiXCR to the 5' RACE reads. This sample has about 890,000 distinct CDR3 sequences, with over 9% found just once. These records were also assigned to another study, of yellow fever vaccine responses in identical twins.

The sequenced sample consisted of PBMCs. This sequence joins TRBV4-1 and TRBJ2-3, with D perhaps matching TRBD2 (6 bases). This TCR came from a young woman in good health. The CDR3 DNA follows: TGCGCCAGCAGCCAATTTGGACTAAGAGAGTCGGCTGCAGATACGCAGTATTTT. This encodes CASSQFGLRESAADTQYF.